The rows below give T cell receptor beta chains drawn from one sample of a study of blood T cell repertoires in COVID-19. Profiling relied on immunoSEQ multiplex PCR, and the TCRdb table lists in-frame clones only, not all of them. There are approximately 150,000 clones in the sample; around 87% occur only once, and 8.6% lies in the top ten. The sample was peripheral blood. The receptors come from a woman in her 50s with active or convalescent COVID-19. The CDR3 runs from the conserved cysteine through the conserved F or W. The D gene is left open where the match is weak. Clone size appears in some rows only: once, few, many, or a class for an expanded clone.

clone size: NA
V gene: TRBV28
D gene: NA
J gene: TRBJ2-7
CDR3 protein: CASSLTGRGSYEQYF
CDR3 DNA: TGTGCCAGCAGTTTAACTGGGCGGGGCTCCTACGAGCAGTACTTC

clone size: NA
V gene: TRBV9
D gene: TRBD2
J gene: TRBJ2-3
CDR3 protein: CASSVSTSGTDTQYF
CDR3 DNA: TGTGCCAGCAGCGTAAGCACTAGCGGCACAGATACGCAGTATTTT

clone size: NA
V gene: TRBV7-8
D gene: NA
J gene: TRBJ2-2
CDR3 protein: CASSLQGLGGELFF
CDR3 DNA: TGTGCCAGCAGCTTACAGGGGCTCGGCGGGGAGCTGTTTTTT

clone size: NA
V gene: TRBV27
D gene: NA
J gene: TRBJ1-2
CDR3 protein: CASRGDNYGYTF
CDR3 DNA: TGTGCCAGCAGAGGGGATAACTATGGCTACACCTTC

clone size: NA
V gene: TRBV10-3
D gene: NA
J gene: TRBJ2-7
CDR3 protein: CAIIGSGKEQYF
CDR3 DNA: TGTGCCATCATTGGCTCAGGGAAAGAGCAGTACTTC

clone size: NA
V gene: TRBV28
D gene: NA
J gene: TRBJ1-1
CDR3 protein: CASSSLGRNTEAFF
CDR3 DNA: TGTGCCAGCAGTTCCCTTGGCCGGAACACTGAAGCTTTCTTT

clone size: once
V gene: TRBV9
D gene: NA
J gene: TRBJ1-3
CDR3 protein: CASSVGNSSGNTIYF
CDR3 DNA: TGTGCCAGCAGCGTAGGAAATAGCTCTGGAAACACCATATATTTT

clone size: NA
V gene: TRBV11-3
D gene: NA
J gene: TRBJ2-2
CDR3 protein: CASSLGWRAKTGELFF
CDR3 DNA: TGTGCCAGCAGCCTCGGTTGGAGGGCAAAGACCGGGGAGCTGTTTTTT

clone size: NA
V gene: TRBV5-1
D gene: NA
J gene: TRBJ1-2
CDR3 protein: CASSSAGGSSNYGYTF
CDR3 DNA: TGCGCCAGCAGCTCCGCTGGGGGCAGTTCTAACTATGGCTACACCTTC

clone size: NA
V gene: TRBV2
D gene: NA
J gene: TRBJ1-1
CDR3 protein: CASLGSTEAFF
CDR3 DNA: TGTGCCAGCTTAGGGAGTACTGAAGCTTTCTTT

clone size: NA
V gene: TRBV24-1
D gene: NA
J gene: TRBJ2-2
CDR3 protein: CATSDFGQITGELFF
CDR3 DNA: TGTGCCACCAGTGATTTTGGGCAGATCACCGGGGAGCTGTTTTTT

clone size: NA
V gene: TRBV28
D gene: TRBD1
J gene: TRBJ2-7
CDR3 protein: CASTLRGLYYEQYF
CDR3 DNA: TGTGCCAGCACCCTCAGGGGGCTCTACTACGAGCAGTACTTC

clone size: NA
V gene: TRBV4-3
D gene: NA
J gene: TRBJ2-1
CDR3 protein: CASSPDNRHYNEQFF
CDR3 DNA: TGCGCCAGCAGCCCTGACAACAGACATTACAATGAGCAGTTCTTC

clone size: NA
V gene: TRBV9
D gene: TRBD2
J gene: TRBJ2-7
CDR3 protein: CASSVMGLAGTGYEQYF
CDR3 DNA: TGTGCCAGCAGCGTAATGGGACTAGCGGGAACAGGATACGAGCAGTACTTC

clone size: once
V gene: TRBV3-1/TRBV3-2
D gene: TRBD1
J gene: TRBJ1-2
CDR3 protein: CASSHRQGVDYGYTF
CDR3 DNA: TGTGCCAGCAGCCATCGACAGGGTGTAGACTATGGCTACACCTTC

clone size: NA
V gene: TRBV2
D gene: TRBD1
J gene: TRBJ2-5
CDR3 protein: CASSELGQSQYF
CDR3 DNA: TGTGCCAGCAGTGAACTGGGACAGTCCCAGTACTTC

clone size: NA
V gene: TRBV19
D gene: TRBD1
J gene: TRBJ2-7
CDR3 protein: CASSQVGTGGYEQYF
CDR3 DNA: TGTGCCAGTAGTCAGGTAGGGACAGGGGGCTACGAGCAGTACTTC

clone size: NA
V gene: TRBV15
D gene: NA
J gene: TRBJ2-6
CDR3 protein: CATSRQISGANVLTF
CDR3 DNA: TGTGCCACCAGCAGACAAATCTCTGGGGCCAACGTCCTGACTTTC

clone size: NA
V gene: TRBV9
D gene: TRBD2
J gene: TRBJ2-1
CDR3 protein: CASSSLAGGPYNEQFF
CDR3 DNA: TGTGCCAGCAGCTCCCTAGCGGGGGGGCCCTACAATGAGCAGTTCTTC

clone size: NA
V gene: TRBV7-2
D gene: NA
J gene: TRBJ2-5
CDR3 protein: CASRLAVRETQYF
CDR3 DNA: TGTGCCAGCAGGTTAGCGGTCCGGGAGACCCAGTACTTC

clone size: NA
V gene: TRBV7-7
D gene: NA
J gene: TRBJ2-7
CDR3 protein: CASSPQSGSYEQYF
CDR3 DNA: TGTGCTAGCAGCCCTCAGAGCGGCTCCTACGAGCAGTACTTC

clone size: NA
V gene: TRBV12-3/TRBV12-4
D gene: NA
J gene: TRBJ1-2
CDR3 protein: CASSLGGAYGYTF
CDR3 DNA: TGTGCCAGCAGTTTAGGGGGCGCCTATGGCTACACCTTC

clone size: NA
V gene: TRBV19
D gene: NA
J gene: TRBJ1-1
CDR3 protein: CASRGRSSKRGTEAFF
CDR3 DNA: TGTGCCAGTAGGGGAAGATCGTCTAAGCGGGGCACTGAAGCTTTCTTT

clone size: NA
V gene: TRBV5-1
D gene: TRBD1
J gene: TRBJ2-7
CDR3 protein: CASSLVLGTGSGEQYF
CDR3 DNA: TGCGCCAGCAGCTTGGTACTAGGGACAGGGTCGGGTGAGCAGTACTTC